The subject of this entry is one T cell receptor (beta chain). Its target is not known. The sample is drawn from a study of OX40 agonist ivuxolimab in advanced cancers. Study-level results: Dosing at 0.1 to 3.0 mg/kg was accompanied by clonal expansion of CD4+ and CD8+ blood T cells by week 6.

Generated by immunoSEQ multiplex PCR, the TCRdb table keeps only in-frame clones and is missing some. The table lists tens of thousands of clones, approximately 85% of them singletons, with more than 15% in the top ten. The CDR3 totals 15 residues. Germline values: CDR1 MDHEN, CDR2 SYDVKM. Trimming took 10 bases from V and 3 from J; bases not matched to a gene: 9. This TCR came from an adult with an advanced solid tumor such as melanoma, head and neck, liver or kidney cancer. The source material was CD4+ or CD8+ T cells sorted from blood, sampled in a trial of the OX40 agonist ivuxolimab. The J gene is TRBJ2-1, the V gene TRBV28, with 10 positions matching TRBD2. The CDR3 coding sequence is TGTGCCACTCGTATAGCGGGGGGCTTCTACAATGAGCAGTTCTTC. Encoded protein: CATRIAGGFYNEQFF.